The clone carrying this T cell receptor beta chain has more than one count but fewer than ten. Its target is not known. TCRdb processed the RT-PCR reads anew with MiXCR; each CDR3 protein has one entry. The repertoire has around 490,000 distinct CDR3 sequences, 7.6% of them found once; the top ten carry 10% to 15%. This CDR3 region has 16 residues. After removal of 4 bases from V and 4 bases from J, the junction contained 10 bases not matched to a gene. Looked up from germline, CDR1 is LGHNA and CDR2 is YSLEER. This sample is drawn from a study of response to subunit inactivated influenza vaccine. Findings and caveats of the study: Authors proposed each seasonal influenza vaccination draws in few new T cells.

The chain couples TRBV4-3 to TRBJ2-7, with 10 bases fitting TRBD2. The clonotype comes from a man between 50 and 70 years old who received an inactivated influenza vaccine. The sequencing here drew on PBMCs from blood, taken about 23 months after vaccination. CDR3 DNA sequence: TGCGCCAGCAGCCGAGAAGGGCTAGCGGGGGTATACGAGCAGTACTTC. This codes for CASSREGLAGVYEQYF.